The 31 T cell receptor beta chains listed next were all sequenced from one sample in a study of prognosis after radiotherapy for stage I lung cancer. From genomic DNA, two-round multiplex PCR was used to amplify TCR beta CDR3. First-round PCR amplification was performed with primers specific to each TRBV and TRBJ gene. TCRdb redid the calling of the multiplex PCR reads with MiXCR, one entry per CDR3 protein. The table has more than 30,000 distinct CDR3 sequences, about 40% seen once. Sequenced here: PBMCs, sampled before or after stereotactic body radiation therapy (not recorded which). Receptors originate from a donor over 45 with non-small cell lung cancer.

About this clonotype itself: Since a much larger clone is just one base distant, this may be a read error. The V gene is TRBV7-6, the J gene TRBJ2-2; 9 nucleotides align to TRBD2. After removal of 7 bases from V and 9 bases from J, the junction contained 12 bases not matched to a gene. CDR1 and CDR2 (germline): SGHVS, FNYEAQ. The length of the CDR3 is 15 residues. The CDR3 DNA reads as TGTGCCAGCAAGCCCGCCCTAGCGGGAACCTGGGAGCTGTTTTTT. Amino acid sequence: CASKPALAGTWELFF. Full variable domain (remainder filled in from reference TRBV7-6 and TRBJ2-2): GAGVSQSPRYKVTKRGQDVALRCDPISGHVSLYWYRQALGQGPEFLTYFNYEAQQDKSGLPNDRFSAERPEGSISTLTIQRTEQRDSAMYRCASKPALAGTWELFFGEGSRLTVL.

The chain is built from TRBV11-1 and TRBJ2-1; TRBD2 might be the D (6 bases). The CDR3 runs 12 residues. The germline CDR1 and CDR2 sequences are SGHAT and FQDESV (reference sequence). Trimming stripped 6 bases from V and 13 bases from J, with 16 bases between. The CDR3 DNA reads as TGTGCCAGCAGGCGGGACGGAGTCTCTCAGTTCTTC. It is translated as CASRRDGVSQFF.

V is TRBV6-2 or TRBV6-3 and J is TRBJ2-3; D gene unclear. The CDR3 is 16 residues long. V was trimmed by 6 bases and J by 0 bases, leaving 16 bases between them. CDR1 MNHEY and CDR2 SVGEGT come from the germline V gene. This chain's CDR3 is CASSVDDKRSTDTQYF. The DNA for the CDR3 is TGTGCCAGCAGCGTAGATGATAAACGAAGCACAGATACGCAGTATTTT.

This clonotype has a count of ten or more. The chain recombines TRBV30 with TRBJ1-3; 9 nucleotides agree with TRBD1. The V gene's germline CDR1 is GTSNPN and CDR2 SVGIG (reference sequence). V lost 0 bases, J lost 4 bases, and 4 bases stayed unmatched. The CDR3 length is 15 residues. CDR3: CAWSVRGTGGNTIYF. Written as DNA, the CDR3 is TGTGCCTGGAGTGTAAGGGGGACAGGGGGAAACACCATATATTTT.

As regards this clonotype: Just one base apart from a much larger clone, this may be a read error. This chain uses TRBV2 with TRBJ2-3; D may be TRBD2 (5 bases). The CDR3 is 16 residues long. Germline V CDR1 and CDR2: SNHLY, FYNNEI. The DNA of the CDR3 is TGTGCCGGCAGTGCAATGGACTCCTTGGGAACAGATACGCAGTATTTT. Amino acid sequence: CAGSAMDSLGTDTQYF.

CDR3: CASSEPPGGEQYF. The CDR3 DNA sequence: TGTGCCAGCAGTGAACCCCCAGGCGGCGAGCAGTACTTC. The chain uses TRBV6-8 and TRBJ2-7; D unresolved. This CDR3 is built from 13 residues. The V and J ends lost 5 bases and 6 bases respectively, with 14 bases between them. CDR1 and CDR2 (germline): MNHGY, SAAAGT.

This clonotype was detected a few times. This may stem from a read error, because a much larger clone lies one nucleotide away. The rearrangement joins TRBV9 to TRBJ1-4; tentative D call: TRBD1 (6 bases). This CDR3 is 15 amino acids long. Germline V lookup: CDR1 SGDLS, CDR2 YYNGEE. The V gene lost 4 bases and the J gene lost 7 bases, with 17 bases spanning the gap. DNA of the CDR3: TGTGCCAGCAGCTTGCAGGGGTTGAGTGGTGAAAAACTGTTTTTT. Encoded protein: CASSLQGLSGEKLFF. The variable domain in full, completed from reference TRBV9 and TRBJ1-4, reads DSGVTQTPKHLITATGQRVTLRCSPRSGDLSVYWYQQSLDQGLQFLIQYYNGEERAKGNILERFSAQQFPDLHSELNLSSLELGDSALYFCASSLQGLSGEKLFFGSGTQLSVL.

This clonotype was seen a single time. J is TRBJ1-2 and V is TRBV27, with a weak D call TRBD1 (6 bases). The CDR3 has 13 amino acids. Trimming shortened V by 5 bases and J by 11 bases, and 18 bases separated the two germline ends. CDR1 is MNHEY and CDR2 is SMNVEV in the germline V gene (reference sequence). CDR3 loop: CASSPLGASGYTF. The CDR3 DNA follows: TGTGCCAGCAGTCCCTTGGGGGCATCGGGGTACACCTTC.

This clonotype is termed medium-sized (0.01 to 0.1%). The CDR3 sequence is CASSAATSGDYNEQFF. Written as DNA, the CDR3 is TGTGCCAGCAGTGCCGCGACTAGCGGGGACTACAATGAGCAGTTCTTC. This chain joins TRBV6-2 or TRBV6-3 and TRBJ2-1; TRBD2 agrees at 11 bases. The V gene end was trimmed by 5 bases and the J gene end by 3 bases; junction bases not matched to a gene: 6. The germline gives CDR1 MNHEY, CDR2 SVGEGT. The CDR3 has 16 amino acids.

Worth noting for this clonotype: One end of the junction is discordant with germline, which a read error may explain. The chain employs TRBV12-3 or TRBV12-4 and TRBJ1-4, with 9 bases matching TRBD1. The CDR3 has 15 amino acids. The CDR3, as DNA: TGTGCCAGCAGGCTCTCAGGGACAGGGAATGAAAAACTGCTTTTT. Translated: CASRLSGTGNEKLLF.

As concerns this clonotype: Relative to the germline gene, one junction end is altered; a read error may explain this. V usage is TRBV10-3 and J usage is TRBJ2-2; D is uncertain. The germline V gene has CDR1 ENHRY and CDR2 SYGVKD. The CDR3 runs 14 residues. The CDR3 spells CAISYQLNTGELFF. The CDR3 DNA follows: TGCGCCATCAGTTACCAATTGAACACCGGGGAGCTGTTTTTT.

The CDR3 here is CASRGRKQVGFRETQYF. The CDR3 DNA reads TGTGCCAGCAGGGGTCGTAAACAGGTCGGATTTCGAGAGACCCAGTACTTC. The chain employs TRBV27 and TRBJ2-5; D may be TRBD1 (5 bases). Germline-derived CDR1 and CDR2 are MNHEY and SMNVEV (reference sequence). This CDR3 is 17 amino acids long. Trimming pared 6 bases from V and 4 bases from J, leaving 24 bases between.

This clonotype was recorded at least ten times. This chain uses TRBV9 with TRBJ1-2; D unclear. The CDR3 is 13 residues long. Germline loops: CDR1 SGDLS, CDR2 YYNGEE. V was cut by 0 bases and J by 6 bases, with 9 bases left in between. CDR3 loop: CASSVGGRNGYTF. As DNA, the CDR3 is TGTGCCAGCAGCGTAGGGGGAAGGAATGGCTACACCTTC. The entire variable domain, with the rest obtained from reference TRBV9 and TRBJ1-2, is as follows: DSGVTQTPKHLITATGQRVTLRCSPRSGDLSVYWYQQSLDQGLQFLIQYYNGEERAKGNILERFSAQQFPDLHSELNLSSLELGDSALYFCASSVGGRNGYTFGSGTRLTVV.

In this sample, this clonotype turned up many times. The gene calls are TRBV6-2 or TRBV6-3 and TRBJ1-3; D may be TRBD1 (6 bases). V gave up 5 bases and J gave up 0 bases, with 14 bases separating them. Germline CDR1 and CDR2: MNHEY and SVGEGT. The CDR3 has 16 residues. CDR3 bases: TGTGCCAGCAGTGCCCAAGGGGACATCTCTGGAAACACCATATATTTT. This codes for CASSAQGDISGNTIYF.

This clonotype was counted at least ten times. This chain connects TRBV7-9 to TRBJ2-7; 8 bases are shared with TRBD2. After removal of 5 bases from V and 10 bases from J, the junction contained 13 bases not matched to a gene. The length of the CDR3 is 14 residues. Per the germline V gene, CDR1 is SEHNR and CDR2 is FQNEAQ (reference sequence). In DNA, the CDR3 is TGTGCCAGCAGCGTAATAAGCGGGGGCACGAGTCAGTACTTC. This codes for CASSVISGGTSQYF.

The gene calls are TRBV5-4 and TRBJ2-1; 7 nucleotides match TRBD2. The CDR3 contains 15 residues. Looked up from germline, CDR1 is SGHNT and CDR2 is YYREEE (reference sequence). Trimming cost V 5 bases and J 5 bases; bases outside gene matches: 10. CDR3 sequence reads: CASRMGAGDHNEQFF. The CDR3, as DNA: TGTGCCAGCAGGATGGGTGCGGGAGACCACAATGAGCAGTTCTTC.

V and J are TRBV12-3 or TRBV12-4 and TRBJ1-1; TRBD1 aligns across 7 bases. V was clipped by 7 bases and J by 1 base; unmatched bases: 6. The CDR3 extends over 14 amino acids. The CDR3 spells CASKPTGTNTEAFF. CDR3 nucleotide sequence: TGTGCCAGCAAACCGACAGGGACGAACACTGAAGCTTTCTTT.

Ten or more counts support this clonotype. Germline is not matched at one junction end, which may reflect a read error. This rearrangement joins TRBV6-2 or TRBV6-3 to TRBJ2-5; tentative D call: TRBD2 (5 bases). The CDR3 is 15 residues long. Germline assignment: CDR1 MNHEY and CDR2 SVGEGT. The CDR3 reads CASSYTVGLQETQYF. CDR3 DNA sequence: TGTGCCAGCAGTTACACTGTCGGACTCCAAGAGACCCAATACTTC.

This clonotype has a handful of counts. The CDR3 DNA sequence: TGTGCCAGCAGCGGTACCTACAATGAGCAGTTCTTC. As protein: CASSGTYNEQFF. This chain connects TRBV6-1 to TRBJ2-1; D is undetermined. The CDR3 is made up of 12 amino acids. Trimming removed 6 bases from V and 2 bases from J, with 5 bases in between. CDR1 is MNHNS, CDR2 SASEGT, per germline.

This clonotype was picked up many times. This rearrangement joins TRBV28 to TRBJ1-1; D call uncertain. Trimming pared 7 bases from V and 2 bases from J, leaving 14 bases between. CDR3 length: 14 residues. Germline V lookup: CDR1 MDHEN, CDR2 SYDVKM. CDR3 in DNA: TGTGCCAGCAAGACGGCGTGGAAAAACACTGAAGCTTTCTTT. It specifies CASKTAWKNTEAFF.

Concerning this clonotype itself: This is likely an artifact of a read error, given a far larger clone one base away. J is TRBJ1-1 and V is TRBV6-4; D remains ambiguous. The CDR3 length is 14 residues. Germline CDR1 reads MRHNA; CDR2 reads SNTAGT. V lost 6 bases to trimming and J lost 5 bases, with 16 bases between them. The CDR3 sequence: CASSFTPLATEAFF. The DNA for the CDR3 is TGTGCCAGCAGCTTTACCCCCTTGGCAACTGAAGCTTTCTTT.

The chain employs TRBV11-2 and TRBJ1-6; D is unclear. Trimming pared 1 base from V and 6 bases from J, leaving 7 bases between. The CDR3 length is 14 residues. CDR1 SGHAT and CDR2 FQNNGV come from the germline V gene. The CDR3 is CASSLGLPNSPLHF. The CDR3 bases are TGTGCCAGCAGCTTAGGACTGCCTAATTCACCCCTCCACTTT.

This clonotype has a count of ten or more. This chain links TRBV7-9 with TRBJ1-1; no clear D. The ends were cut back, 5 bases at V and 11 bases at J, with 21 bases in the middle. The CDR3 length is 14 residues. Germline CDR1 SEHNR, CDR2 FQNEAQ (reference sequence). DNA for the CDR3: TGTGCCAGCAGCCCTGCACAACCCCTCCTTGGGGCTTTCTTT. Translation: CASSPAQPLLGAFF.

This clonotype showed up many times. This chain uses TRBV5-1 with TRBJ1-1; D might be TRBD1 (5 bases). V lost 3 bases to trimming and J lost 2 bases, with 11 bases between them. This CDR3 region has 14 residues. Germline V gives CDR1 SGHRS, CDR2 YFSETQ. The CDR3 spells CASSSGRSNTEAFF. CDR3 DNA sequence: TGCGCCAGCAGCTCGGGACGGTCAAACACTGAAGCTTTCTTT.

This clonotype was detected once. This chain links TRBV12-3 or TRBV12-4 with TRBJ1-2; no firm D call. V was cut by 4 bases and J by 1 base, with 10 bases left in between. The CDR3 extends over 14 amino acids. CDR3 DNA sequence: TGTGCCAGCAGTTCTCGATTGAGTAACTATGGCTACACCTTC. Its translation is CASSSRLSNYGYTF.

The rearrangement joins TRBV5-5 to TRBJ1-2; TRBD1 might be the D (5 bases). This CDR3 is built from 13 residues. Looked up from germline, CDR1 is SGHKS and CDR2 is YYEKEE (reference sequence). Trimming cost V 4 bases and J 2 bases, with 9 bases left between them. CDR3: CASSRDRNYGYTF. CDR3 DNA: TGTGCCAGCAGCCGGGACCGCAACTATGGCTACACCTTC.

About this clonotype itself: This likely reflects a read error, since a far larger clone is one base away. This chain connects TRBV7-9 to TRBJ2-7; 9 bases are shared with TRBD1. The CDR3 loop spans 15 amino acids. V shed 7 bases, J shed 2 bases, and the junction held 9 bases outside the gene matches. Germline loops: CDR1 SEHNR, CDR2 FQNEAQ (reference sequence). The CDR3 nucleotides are TGTGCCAGCATCCCGTCCGGGACAGGGACCTACGAGCAGTACTTC. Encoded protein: CASIPSGTGTYEQYF.

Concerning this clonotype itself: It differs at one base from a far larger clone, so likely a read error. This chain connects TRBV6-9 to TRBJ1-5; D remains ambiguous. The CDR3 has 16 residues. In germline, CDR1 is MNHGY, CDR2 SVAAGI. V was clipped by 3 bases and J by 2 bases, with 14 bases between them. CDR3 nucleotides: TGTGCCAGCAGTTACTCCCCTATCAGAGGCAATCAGCCCCAGCATTTT. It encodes CASSYSPIRGNQPQHF.

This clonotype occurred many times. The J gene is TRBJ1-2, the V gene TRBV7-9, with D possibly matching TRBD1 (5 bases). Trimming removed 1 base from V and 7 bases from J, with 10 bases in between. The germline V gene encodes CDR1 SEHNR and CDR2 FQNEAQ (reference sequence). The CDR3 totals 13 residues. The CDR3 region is CASSLDRQTGYTF. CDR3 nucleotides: TGTGCCAGCAGCTTAGACAGACAGACTGGCTACACCTTC.

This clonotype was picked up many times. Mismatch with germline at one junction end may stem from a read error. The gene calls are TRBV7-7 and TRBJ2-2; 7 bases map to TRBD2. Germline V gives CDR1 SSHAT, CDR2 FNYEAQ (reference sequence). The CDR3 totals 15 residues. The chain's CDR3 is CASSYSGGNTGELFF. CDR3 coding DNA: TGTGCTAGCAGCTACTCGGGGGGGAACACCGGGGAGCTGTTTTTT.

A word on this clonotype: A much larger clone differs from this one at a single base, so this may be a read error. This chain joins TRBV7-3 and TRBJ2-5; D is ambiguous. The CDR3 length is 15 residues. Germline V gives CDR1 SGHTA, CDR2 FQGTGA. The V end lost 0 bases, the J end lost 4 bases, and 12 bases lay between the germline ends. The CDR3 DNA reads TGTGCCAGCAGCTTAACCTCTCTAGTAGTAGAGACCCAGTACTTC. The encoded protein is CASSLTSLVVETQYF.